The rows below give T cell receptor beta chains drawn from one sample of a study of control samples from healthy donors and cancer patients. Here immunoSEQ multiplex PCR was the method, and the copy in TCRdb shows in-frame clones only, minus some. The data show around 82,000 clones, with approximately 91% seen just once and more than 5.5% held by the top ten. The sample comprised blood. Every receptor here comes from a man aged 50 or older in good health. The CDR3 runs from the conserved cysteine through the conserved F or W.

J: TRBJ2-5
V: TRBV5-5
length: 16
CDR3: CASSLVVGGGRETQYF

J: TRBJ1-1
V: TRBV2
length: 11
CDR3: CATHMNTEAFF

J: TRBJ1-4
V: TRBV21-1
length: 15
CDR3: CASSKVQDGSEKLFF

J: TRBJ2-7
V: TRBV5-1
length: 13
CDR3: CASSGRGQYEQYF

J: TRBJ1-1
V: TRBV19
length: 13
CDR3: CASSIDRIAEAFF

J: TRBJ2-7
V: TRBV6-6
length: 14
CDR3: CASSPPGQGYEQYF

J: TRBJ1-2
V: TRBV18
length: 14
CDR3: CASSPGARGYGYTF

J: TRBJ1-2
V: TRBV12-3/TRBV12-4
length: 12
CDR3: CASSLTVNGYTF

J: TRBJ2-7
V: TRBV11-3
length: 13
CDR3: CASSSRGHYEQYF

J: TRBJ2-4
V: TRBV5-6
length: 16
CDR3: CASSLAGTSGGNIQYF

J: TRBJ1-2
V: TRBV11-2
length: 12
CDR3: CASSFLYYGYTF

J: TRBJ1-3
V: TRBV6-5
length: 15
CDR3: CASTHGGGSGNTIYF

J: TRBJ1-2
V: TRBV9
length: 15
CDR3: CASSDQWGRGVGYTF

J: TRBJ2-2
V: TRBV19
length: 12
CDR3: CASSKGTGELFF

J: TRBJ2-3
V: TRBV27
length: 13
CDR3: CAIGTSGPDTQYF

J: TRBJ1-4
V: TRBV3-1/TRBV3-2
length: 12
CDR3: CASSFRYEKLFF

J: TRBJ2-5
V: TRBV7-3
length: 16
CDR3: CASSLGAGLYQETQYF

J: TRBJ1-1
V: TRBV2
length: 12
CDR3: CASRRENTEAFF

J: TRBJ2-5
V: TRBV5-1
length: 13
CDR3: CASSSGLGETQYF

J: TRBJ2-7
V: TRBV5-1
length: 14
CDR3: CASMRSFDSYEQYF

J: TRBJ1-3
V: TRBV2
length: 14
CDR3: CASSESGASNTIYF

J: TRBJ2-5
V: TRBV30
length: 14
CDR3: CAWSSGAPQETQYF

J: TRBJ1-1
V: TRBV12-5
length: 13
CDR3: CASGLKGGTEAFF

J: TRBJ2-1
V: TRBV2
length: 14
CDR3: CASSLTGPYNEQFF

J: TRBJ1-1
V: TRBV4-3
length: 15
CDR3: CASSQGPRMNTEAFF

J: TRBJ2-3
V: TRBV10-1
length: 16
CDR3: CASSESLGGGTDTQYF

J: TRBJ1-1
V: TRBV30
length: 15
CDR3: CAWRGKGQGNTEAFF

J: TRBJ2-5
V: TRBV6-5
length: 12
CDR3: CASSRQRETQYF

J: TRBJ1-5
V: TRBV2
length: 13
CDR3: CASSRQGEQPQHF

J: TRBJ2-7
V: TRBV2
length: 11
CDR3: CASSRDSREYF

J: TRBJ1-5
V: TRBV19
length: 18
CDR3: CASRLGTGGGYSNQPQHF

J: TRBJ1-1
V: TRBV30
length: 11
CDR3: CAGKENTEAFF

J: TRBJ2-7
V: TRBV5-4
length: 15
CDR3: CASSFWAGGTYEQYF

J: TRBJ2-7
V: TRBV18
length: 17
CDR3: CASSPTLSTASSYEQYF

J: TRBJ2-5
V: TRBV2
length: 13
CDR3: CASERQGGETQYF

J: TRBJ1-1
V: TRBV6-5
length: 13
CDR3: CASSLWENTEAFF

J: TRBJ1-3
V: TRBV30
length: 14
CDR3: CAWSDGGFGNTIYF

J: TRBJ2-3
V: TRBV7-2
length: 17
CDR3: CASSLVGTSGGADTQYF

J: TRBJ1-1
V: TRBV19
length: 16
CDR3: CASSLQRTGVPTEAFF

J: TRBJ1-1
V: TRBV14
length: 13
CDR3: CASRWAVNTEAFF

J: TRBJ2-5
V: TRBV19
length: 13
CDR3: CASRSLALETQYF

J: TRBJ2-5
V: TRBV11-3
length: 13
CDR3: CASSPGTAETQYF

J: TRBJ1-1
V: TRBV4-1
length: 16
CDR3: CASSQESKGGDTEAFF

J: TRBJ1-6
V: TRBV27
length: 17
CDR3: CASSSRLGGGSDSPLHF

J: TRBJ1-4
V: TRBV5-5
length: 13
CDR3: CASMVSGDEKLFF